A few counts support the clone carrying this T cell receptor (beta chain). The data stem from a study of human T cells and chemical hapten exposure. About the study: Diphenylcyclopropenone was applied weekly to patients' scalps across the roughly 23-week study.

Time point of the sample: patch test 1, 2 weeks after DPC sensitization. Treatment described: therapeutic diphenylcyclopropenone sensitization with weekly scalp DPC. V lost 4 bases to trimming and J lost 2 bases; unmatched junction nucleotides: 0. Germline CDR1 reads SGHRS; CDR2 reads YFSETQ. The CDR3 is 13 residues long. TCRdb reprocessed the RACE reads via MiXCR and lists one record per CDR3 protein. The data show roughly 200,000 distinct CDR3 sequences, 20% to 25% seen once. The sample here was whole blood, taken in connection with sensitization to the hapten diphenylcyclopropenone (DPC). The J gene is TRBJ2-4, the V gene TRBV5-1; 7 bases are a match to TRBD1. The receptor was isolated from a woman aged 45 to 65 with alopecia areata. Some clones in this sample may be carry-over from other donors' samples. In nucleotides, the CDR3 is TGCGCCAGCAGCAGGGGGCCCAAAAACATTCAGTACTTC. Its protein product is CASSRGPKNIQYF.